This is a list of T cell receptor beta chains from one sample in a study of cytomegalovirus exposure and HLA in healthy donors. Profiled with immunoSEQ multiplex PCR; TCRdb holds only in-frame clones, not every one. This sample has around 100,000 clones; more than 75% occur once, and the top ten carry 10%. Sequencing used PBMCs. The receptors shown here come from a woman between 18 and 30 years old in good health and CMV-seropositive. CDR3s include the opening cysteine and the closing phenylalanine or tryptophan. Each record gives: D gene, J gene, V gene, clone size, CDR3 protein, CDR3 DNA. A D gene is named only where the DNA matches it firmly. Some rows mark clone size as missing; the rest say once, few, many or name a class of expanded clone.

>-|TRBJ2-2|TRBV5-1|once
CASSLNKELFF
TGCGCCAGCAGCTTGAACAAAGAGCTGTTTTTT
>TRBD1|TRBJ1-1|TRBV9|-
CASSAGGGTGADTEAFF
TGTGCCAGCAGCGCTGGGGGGGGGACAGGGGCTGACACTGAAGCTTTCTTT
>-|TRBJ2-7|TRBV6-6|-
CASSPGQFYEQYF
TGTGCCAGCAGTCCCGGACAGTTCTACGAGCAGTACTTC
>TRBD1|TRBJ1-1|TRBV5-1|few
CASSGLTGVGTEAFF
TGCGCCAGCAGCGGGCTGACAGGGGTGGGCACTGAAGCTTTCTTT
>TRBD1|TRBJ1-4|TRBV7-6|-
CASSPRQGRLQVGEKLFF
TGTGCCAGCAGCCCTAGACAGGGGAGGCTGCAGGTTGGTGAAAAACTGTTTTTT
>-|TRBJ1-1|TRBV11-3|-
CASSLATNTEAFF
TGTGCCAGCAGCTTAGCTACGAACACTGAAGCTTTCTTT
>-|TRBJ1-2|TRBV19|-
CASSIFGRPLYGYTF
TGTGCCAGTAGTATATTCGGCAGGCCCCTCTATGGCTACACCTTC
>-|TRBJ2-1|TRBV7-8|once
CASSLAKFRGRALYNEQFF
TGTGCCAGCAGCTTAGCGAAATTCCGCGGTCGAGCACTATACAATGAGCAGTTCTTC
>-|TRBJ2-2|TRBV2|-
CASSEGPTGELFF
TGTGCCAGCAGTGAGGGGCCGACCGGGGAGCTGTTTTTT
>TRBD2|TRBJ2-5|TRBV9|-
CASSVGGRDGRETQYF
TGTGCCAGCAGCGTAGGAGGGAGGGACGGGAGAGAGACCCAGTACTTC
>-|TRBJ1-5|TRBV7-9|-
CASRKGEGRQPQHF
TGTGCCAGCAGGAAAGGGGAAGGACGTCAGCCCCAGCATTTT
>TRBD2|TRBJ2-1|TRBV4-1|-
CASSQGGGAGNEQFF
TGCGCCAGCAGCCAAGGCGGGGGGGCCGGGAATGAGCAGTTCTTC
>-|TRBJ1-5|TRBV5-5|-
CASSLEAGLHQPQHF
TGTGCCAGCAGCTTGGAGGCCGGACTTCATCAGCCCCAGCATTTT
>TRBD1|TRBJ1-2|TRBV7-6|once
CASSPSGQGSYGYTF
TGTGCCAGCAGCCCATCCGGACAGGGATCTTATGGCTACACCTTC
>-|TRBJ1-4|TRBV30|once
CAWSIRQFATNEKLFF
TGTGCCTGGAGTATTAGACAGTTTGCAACTAATGAAAAACTGTTTTTT
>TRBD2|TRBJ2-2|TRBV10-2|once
CASMPIGEGTGELFF
TGCGCCAGCATGCCGATAGGGGAGGGCACCGGGGAGCTGTTTTTT
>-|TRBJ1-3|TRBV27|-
CASSHTGSGNTIYF
TGTGCCAGCAGTCATACAGGCTCCGGAAACACCATATATTTT
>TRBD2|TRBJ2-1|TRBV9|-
CASSVSGRRDNEQFF
TGTGCCAGCAGCGTGAGCGGGAGGAGGGACAATGAGCAGTTCTTC
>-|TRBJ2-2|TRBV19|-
CASSPRSLGELFF
TGTGCCAGTAGTCCGCGGTCCCTTGGGGAGCTGTTTTTT
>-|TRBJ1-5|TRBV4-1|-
CASRKQGSNQPQHF
TGCGCCAGCAGAAAACAGGGAAGCAATCAGCCCCAGCATTTT
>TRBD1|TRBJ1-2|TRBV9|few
CASSARRTGGGYTF
TGTGCCAGCAGCGCCAGACGGACAGGGGGAGGCTACACCTTC
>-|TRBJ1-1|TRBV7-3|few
CASSLSAGETEAFF
TGTGCCAGCAGCTTATCGGCTGGGGAGACTGAAGCTTTCTTT
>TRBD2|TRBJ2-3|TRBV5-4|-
CASSLAAGVATQYF
TGTGCCAGCAGCTTGGCAGCGGGAGTGGCTACGCAGTATTTT
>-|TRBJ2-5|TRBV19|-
CASSSQATQETQYF
TGTGCCAGTAGTTCACAGGCTACCCAAGAGACCCAGTACTTC
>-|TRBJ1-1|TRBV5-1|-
CASSLAPGGVNTEAFF
TGCGCCAGCAGCTTGGCACCGGGCGGGGTGAACACTGAAGCTTTCTTT
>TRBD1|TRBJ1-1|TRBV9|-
CASSVAGQGARGNTEAFF
TGTGCCAGCAGCGTAGCTGGGCAGGGGGCTCGGGGGAACACTGAAGCTTTCTTT
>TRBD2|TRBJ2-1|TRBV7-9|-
CASSLFRLAGRNEQFF
TGTGCCAGCAGCTTATTTCGGCTAGCGGGACGCAATGAGCAGTTCTTC
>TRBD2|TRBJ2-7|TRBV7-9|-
CASSLAQGLAGDYEQYF
TGTGCCAGCAGCTTAGCCCAGGGACTAGCGGGGGACTACGAGCAGTACTTC
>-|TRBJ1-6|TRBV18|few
CASSQDKLIRPLHF
TGTGCCAGCTCACAAGATAAATTAATTCGGCCCCTCCACTTT
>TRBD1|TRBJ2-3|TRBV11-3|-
CASSLEGGADTQYF
TGTGCCAGCAGCTTAGAAGGGGGCGCAGATACGCAGTATTTT
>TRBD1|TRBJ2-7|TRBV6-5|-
CASSYGTGGYEQYF
TGTGCCAGCAGTTACGGGACAGGGGGGTACGAGCAGTACTTC
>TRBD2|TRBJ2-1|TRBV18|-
CASRLKPASGSKRNEQFF
TGTGCCAGCCGCCTAAAACCAGCTAGCGGGAGTAAAAGGAATGAGCAGTTCTTC